This passage covers 22 T cell receptor beta chains from one sample sequenced in a study of T cell changes during pregnancy in multiple sclerosis (dated by TCRdb to about 2019). The library was prepared using the immunoSEQ multiplex PCR assay. The table comes from immuneACCESS by way of TCRdb, which keeps in-frame sequences with V and J called. Part of the clones is missing from these tables; in studies checked, under half for an unresolved V gene and the rest for unknown reasons. This sample lists approximately 50,000 clones; approximately 95% were detected once. Less than 0.4% of the sample is in the top ten clones. The sequencing here drew on CD4+ T cells from peripheral blood mononuclear cells, taken in the third trimester of pregnancy. Receptor source: a female donor with multiple sclerosis, enrolled in a pregnancy study.

This rearrangement joins TRBV19 to TRBJ2-1, with TRBD2 identical over 10 bases. CDR1 LNHDA and CDR2 SQIVND come from the germline V gene (reference sequence). V was clipped by 5 bases and J by 7 bases; unmatched bases: 5. This CDR3 has 14 amino acids. The CDR3 DNA is TGTGCCAGTAGTTTACGACTAGCGGGTAATGAGCAGTTCTTC. It codes for CASSLRLAGNEQFF.

This rearrangement joins TRBV2 to TRBJ1-1; no reliable D call. Germline CDR1 is SNHLY and CDR2 is FYNNEI. The CDR3 runs to 13 residues. Trimming took 4 bases from V and 1 from J, leaving 7 bases between them. CDR3 DNA sequence: TGTGCCAGCAGTGTCCGACAGAACACTGAAGCTTTCTTT. Its protein is CASSVRQNTEAFF.

The CDR3 coding sequence is TGTGCCAGCAGCTTAGTGGGCGGGGGAGGTAGGGACATTCAGTACTTC. Protein sequence: CASSLVGGGGRDIQYF. The V gene is TRBV7-2, the J gene TRBJ2-4, with 7 bases fitting TRBD2. The CDR3 contains 16 residues. Germline V gene lookup returns CDR1 SGHTA and CDR2 FQGNSA. The trim removed 1 base at V and 8 bases at J, leaving 11 bases unmatched.

The chain couples TRBV30 to TRBJ2-1; TRBD2 matches at 9 bases. The CDR3 spans 13 residues. V shed 0 bases, J shed 13 bases, and the junction held 7 bases outside the gene matches. Per the germline V gene, CDR1 is GTSNPN and CDR2 is SVGIG (reference sequence). The chain's CDR3 is CAWSVGASGNQFF. The CDR3 DNA reads TGTGCCTGGAGTGTAGGGGCTAGCGGGAATCAGTTCTTC.

This rearrangement joins TRBV19 to TRBJ1-1; D is possibly TRBD1 (6 bases). Between the trimmed V and J ends, which lost 7 bases and 1 base, there was a span of 10 bases. There are 13 residues in the CDR3. Germline CDR1 is LNHDA and CDR2 is SQIVND (reference sequence). CDR3: CASNREGNTEAFF. CDR3 coding DNA: TGTGCCAGTAACAGGGAAGGGAACACTGAAGCTTTCTTT.

This clone was counted a single time. The V call is TRBV10-3, the J call TRBJ2-3; 9 nucleotides agree with TRBD2. In germline, CDR1 is ENHRY, CDR2 SYGVKD. The CDR3 totals 16 residues. The V and J ends lost 2 bases and 4 bases, in that order; junction bases with no gene match: 7. The CDR3 nucleotides are TGTGCCATCAGTGAGGGGGTAGCGGGGGTTGCAGATACGCAGTATTTT. As protein: CAISEGVAGVADTQYF.

The chain combines TRBV4-1 with TRBJ2-7, with D possibly matching TRBD2 (6 bases). Germline assignment: CDR1 MGHRA and CDR2 YSYEKL. The CDR3 loop spans 15 amino acids. With 3 bases removed from V and 3 bases from J, the gap between germline ends came to 15 bases. CDR3 residues: CASSQIGTGNYEQYF. The CDR3 DNA reads as TGCGCCAGCAGCCAGATTGGGACTGGAAACTACGAGCAGTACTTC.

J is TRBJ2-7 and V is TRBV5-6; tentative D call: TRBD2 (5 bases). Looked up from germline, CDR1 is SGHDT and CDR2 is YYEEEE. The CDR3 totals 14 residues. Deletions cut 3 bases from V and 2 bases from J, with 12 bases between. In DNA form, the CDR3 reads TGTGCCAGCAGCTCCGGGAACGGAGCCTACGAGCAGTACTTC. Encoded protein: CASSSGNGAYEQYF.

The chain carries TRBV7-3 and TRBJ2-1, with 11 bases matching TRBD2. The CDR3 contains 17 residues. V dropped 2 bases and J dropped 7; count of bases not matched to a gene: 10. Germline CDR1 reads SGHTA; CDR2 reads FQGTGA. CDR3 in DNA: TGTGCCAGCAGCTTACTAGCGGGGGGTCCGGCGGGGAATGAGCAGTTCTTC. It encodes CASSLLAGGPAGNEQFF.

The rearrangement joins TRBV14 to TRBJ2-3; 9 bases agree with TRBD1. The CDR3 totals 15 residues. Losses at the gene ends were 4 bases for V and 2 bases for J; bases not matched to a gene: 4. Germline V lookup: CDR1 SGHDN, CDR2 FVKESK. CDR3: CASSPRTGVTDTQYF. Written as DNA, the CDR3 is TGTGCCAGCAGCCCCCGGACAGGGGTCACAGATACGCAGTATTTT. The entire variable domain, with the rest obtained from reference TRBV14 and TRBJ2-3, is as follows: EAGVTQFPSHSVIEKGQTVTLRCDPISGHDNLYWYRRVMGKEIKFLLHFVKESKQDESGMPNNRFLAERTGGTYSTLKVQPAELEDSGVYFCASSPRTGVTDTQYFGPGTRLTVL.

The J gene is TRBJ1-3, the V gene TRBV6-6; the D gene is possibly TRBD1 (5 bases). Trimming stripped 7 bases from V and 0 bases from J, with 7 bases between. The CDR3 runs 13 residues. Germline V lookup: CDR1 MNHNY, CDR2 SVGAGI (reference sequence). This CDR3 is CASNTGSGNTIYF. Here the CDR3 DNA reads TGTGCCAGCAACACAGGCTCTGGAAACACCATATATTTT.

The chain links TRBV5-1 to TRBJ1-1, with D tentatively TRBD1 (6 bases). CDR3 length equals 15 residues. Germline lookup yields CDR1 SGHRS and CDR2 YFSETQ. V gave up 4 bases and J gave up 0 bases, with 13 bases separating them. The CDR3 DNA reads TGCGCCAGCAGCCACCAACAGGGACTGAACACTGAAGCTTTCTTT. Translating it yields CASSHQQGLNTEAFF.

This clone was found once. The V call is TRBV5-4, the J call TRBJ2-3, with 8 bases aligning to TRBD2. Germline V CDR1 and CDR2: SGHNT, YYREEE (reference sequence). The CDR3 contains 17 residues. Germline trimming cut 4 bases from V and 1 base from J; bases unmatched to any gene: 11. This chain's CDR3 is CASSGPDGGGRTDTQYF. CDR3 nucleotides: TGTGCCAGCAGCGGACCGGACGGCGGGGGGCGCACAGATACGCAGTATTTT.

The rearrangement uses TRBV28 and TRBJ1-2; D is perhaps TRBD1 (5 bases). The CDR3 covers 13 residues. Trimming took 7 bases from V and 4 from J, leaving 13 bases between them. Looked up from germline, CDR1 is MDHEN and CDR2 is SYDVKM. The CDR3 region has the DNA TGTGCCAGCACGGTGGGTCAGGGCTATGGCTACACCTTC. Translating gives CASTVGQGYGYTF.

This chain connects TRBV27 to TRBJ1-1, with 7 bases that match TRBD1. The V gene's germline CDR1 is MNHEY and CDR2 SMNVEV (reference sequence). J lost 1 base, V lost 3 bases, and 2 bases had no gene match. This CDR3 region has 14 residues. CDR3 loop: CASSFQGENTEAFF. CDR3 DNA sequence: TGTGCCAGCAGTTTCCAGGGGGAGAACACTGAAGCTTTCTTT.

This clone occurred once. The chain recombines TRBV9 with TRBJ2-6; D is ambiguous. Germline V CDR1 and CDR2: SGDLS, YYNGEE. The CDR3 has 16 residues. The V end was cut by 3 bases, the J end by 0 bases, with 10 bases between. The CDR3 sequence is CASSDRPSSGANVLTF. CDR3 nucleotides: TGTGCCAGCAGCGATCGCCCCAGCTCTGGGGCCAACGTCCTGACTTTC.

V usage is TRBV27 and J usage is TRBJ2-1; 8 nucleotides agree with TRBD2. The CDR3 length is 14 residues. Trimming at V came to 3 bases and at J to 6 bases, leaving 4 bases not matched to a gene. From germline, CDR1 is MNHEY and CDR2 SMNVEV (reference sequence). The CDR3 nucleotides read TGTGCCAGCAGTTTTTACGGGAGGGCCAATGAGCAGTTCTTC. Protein: CASSFYGRANEQFF.

The V gene is TRBV11-2, the J gene TRBJ2-1; possibly TRBD1 for D (6 bases). Trimming cost V 5 bases and J 9 bases, with 20 bases left between them. Germline V lookup: CDR1 SGHAT, CDR2 FQNNGV. The CDR3 contains 15 residues. The CDR3 protein is CASSPQGTVSGEQFF. CDR3 nucleotide sequence: TGTGCCAGCAGCCCCCAGGGGACGGTCAGCGGTGAGCAGTTCTTC. Filled out from reference TRBV11-2 and TRBJ2-1, the complete variable domain reads EAGVAQSPRYKIIEKRQSVAFWCNPISGHATLYWYQQILGQGPKLLIQFQNNGVVDDSQLPKDRFSAERLKGVDSTLKIQPAKLEDSAVYLCASSPQGTVSGEQFFGPGTRLTVL.

The genes are TRBV5-1 and TRBJ1-1, with 7 bases that match TRBD1. The J segment lost 0 bases and the V segment lost 3 bases, leaving 5 bases of the junction unmatched. Germline V gene data show CDR1 as SGHRS and CDR2 as YFSETQ. The CDR3 totals 15 residues. The CDR3 coding sequence is TGCGCCAGCAGCTGGGGGGACAGATTGAACACTGAAGCTTTCTTT. Amino acids: CASSWGDRLNTEAFF.

The DNA of the CDR3 is TGCGCCAGCAGCTTACCGACAGGGCTTAACACCGAGCAGTACTTC. Amino acid sequence: CASSLPTGLNTEQYF. The gene calls are TRBV5-1 and TRBJ2-7, with TRBD1 matching 7 bases. The CDR3 covers 15 residues. CDR1 and CDR2 from the germline V gene are SGHRS and YFSETQ. V was clipped by 2 bases and J by 6 bases; unmatched bases: 11.

This chain joins TRBV5-1 and TRBJ1-1; maybe TRBD1 (5 bases). Germline CDR1 reads SGHRS; CDR2 reads YFSETQ. With 0 bases removed from V and 1 base from J, the gap between germline ends came to 10 bases. The length of the CDR3 is 15 residues. CDR3 protein: CASSLEPTGNTEAFF. The CDR3 bases are TGCGCCAGCAGCTTGGAACCTACAGGGAACACTGAAGCTTTCTTT.

The gene calls are TRBV7-2 and TRBJ2-1; 7 bases align to TRBD2. Germline V gene data show CDR1 as SGHTA and CDR2 as FQGNSA. V lost 3 bases, J lost 4 bases, and 6 bases stayed unmatched. This CDR3 spans 15 amino acids. CDR3 sequence: CASSFSSGLYNEQFF. CDR3 nucleotide sequence: TGTGCCAGCAGCTTTTCTAGCGGACTTTACAATGAGCAGTTCTTC.